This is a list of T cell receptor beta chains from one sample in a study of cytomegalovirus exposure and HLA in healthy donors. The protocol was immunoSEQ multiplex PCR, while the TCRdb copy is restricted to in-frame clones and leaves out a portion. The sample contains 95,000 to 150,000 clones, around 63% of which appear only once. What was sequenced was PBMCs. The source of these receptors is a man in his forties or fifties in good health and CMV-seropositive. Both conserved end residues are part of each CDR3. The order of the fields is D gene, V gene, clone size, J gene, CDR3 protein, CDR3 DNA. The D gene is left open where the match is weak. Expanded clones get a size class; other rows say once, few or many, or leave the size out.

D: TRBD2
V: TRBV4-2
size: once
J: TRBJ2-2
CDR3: CASGTSGVNTGELFF
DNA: TGTGCCAGCGGGACTAGCGGGGTCAACACCGGGGAGCTGTTTTTT

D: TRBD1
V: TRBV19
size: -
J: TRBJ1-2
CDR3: CASKPTGMGSYGYTF
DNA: TGTGCCAGTAAACCGACAGGGATGGGGTCCTATGGCTACACCTTC

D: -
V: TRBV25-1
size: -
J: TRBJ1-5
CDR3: CASSEYGDSTYSNQPQHF
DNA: TGTGCCAGCAGTGAATACGGCGACAGCACTTATAGCAATCAGCCCCAGCATTTT

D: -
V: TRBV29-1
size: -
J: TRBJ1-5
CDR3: CSVESPNQPQHF
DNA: TGCAGCGTTGAATCCCCTAATCAGCCCCAGCATTTT

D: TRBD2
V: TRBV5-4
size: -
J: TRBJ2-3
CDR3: CASSGTSGPNTDTQYF
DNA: TGTGCCAGCAGCGGGACTAGCGGGCCGAACACAGATACGCAGTATTTT

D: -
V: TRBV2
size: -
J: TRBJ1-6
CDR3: CAVIQGNNSPLHF
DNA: TGTGCCGTAATCCAGGGAAATAATTCACCCCTCCACTTT

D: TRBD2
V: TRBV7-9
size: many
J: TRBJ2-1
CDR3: CASSFVSGTQQFF
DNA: TGTGCCAGCAGCTTCGTCAGCGGGACCCAGCAGTTCTTC

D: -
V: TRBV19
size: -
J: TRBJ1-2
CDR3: CASSTRRGDYGYTF
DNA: TGTGCCAGTAGTACCAGGAGGGGCGACTATGGCTACACCTTC

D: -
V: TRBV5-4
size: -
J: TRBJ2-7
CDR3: CASSERSYEQYF
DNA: TGTGCCAGCAGCGAGAGATCCTACGAGCAGTACTTC

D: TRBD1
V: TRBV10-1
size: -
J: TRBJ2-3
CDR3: CASSSGQGITDTQYF
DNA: TGCGCCAGCAGTAGCGGACAGGGCATCACAGATACGCAGTATTTT

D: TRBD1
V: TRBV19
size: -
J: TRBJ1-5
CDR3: CASMRGLNQPQHF
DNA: TGTGCCAGTATGAGGGGGCTGAATCAGCCCCAGCATTTT

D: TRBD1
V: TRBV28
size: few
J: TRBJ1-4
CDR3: CASSQGQGREKLFF
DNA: TGTGCCAGCAGTCAAGGACAGGGAAGGGAAAAACTGTTTTTT

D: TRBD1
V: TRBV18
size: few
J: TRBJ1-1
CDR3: CASSPMGQGSEAFF
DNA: TGTGCCAGCTCACCCATGGGACAGGGGTCTGAAGCTTTCTTT

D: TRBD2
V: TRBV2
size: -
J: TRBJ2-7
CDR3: CASSVSSGRVGEQYF
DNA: TGTGCCAGCAGTGTCTCTAGCGGGAGGGTCGGCGAGCAGTACTTC

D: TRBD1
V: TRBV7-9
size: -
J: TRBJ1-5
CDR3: CASSPQGLGQPQHF
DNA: TGTGCCAGCAGCCCACAGGGGCTCGGTCAGCCCCAGCATTTT

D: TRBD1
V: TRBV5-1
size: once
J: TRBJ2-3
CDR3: CASRQGVYTDTQYF
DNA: TGCGCCAGCCGACAGGGGGTATACACAGATACGCAGTATTTT

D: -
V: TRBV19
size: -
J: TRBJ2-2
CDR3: CASSISGQNTGELFF
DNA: TGTGCCAGTAGTATTTCCGGACAGAACACCGGGGAGCTGTTTTTT

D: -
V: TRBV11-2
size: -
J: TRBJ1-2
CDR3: CASSLEGFSGYTF
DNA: TGTGCCAGCAGCTTAGAGGGCTTTAGTGGCTACACCTTC

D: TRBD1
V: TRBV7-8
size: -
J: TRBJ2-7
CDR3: CASSIGAPGQTYEQYF
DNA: TGTGCCAGCAGCATAGGGGCTCCGGGACAGACCTACGAGCAGTACTTC

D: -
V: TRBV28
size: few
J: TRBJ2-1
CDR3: CASSSPGLGVGEQFF
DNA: TGTGCCAGCAGTTCGCCGGGACTGGGGGTTGGGGAGCAGTTCTTC

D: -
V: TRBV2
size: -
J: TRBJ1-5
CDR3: CASSYHPGQPQHF
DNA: TGTGCCAGCAGTTACCATCCGGGTCAGCCCCAGCATTTT

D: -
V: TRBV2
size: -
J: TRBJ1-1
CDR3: CASSRQSEAFF
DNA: TGTGCCAGCAGTCGACAGAGTGAAGCTTTCTTT

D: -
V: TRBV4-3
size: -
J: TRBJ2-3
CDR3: CASSPTGQTSTDTQYF
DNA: TGCGCCAGCAGCCCGACCGGACAGACTAGCACAGATACGCAGTATTTT

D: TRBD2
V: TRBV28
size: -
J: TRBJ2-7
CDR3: CASSPQREVGEQYF
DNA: TGTGCCAGCAGTCCACAGCGGGAGGTGGGCGAGCAGTACTTC

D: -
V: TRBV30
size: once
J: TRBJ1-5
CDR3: CAWSVRREGQPQHF
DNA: TGTGCCTGGAGTGTACGGAGAGAGGGTCAGCCCCAGCATTTT

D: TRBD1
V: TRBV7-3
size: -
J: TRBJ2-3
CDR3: CASSAGTGGDTQYF
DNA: TGTGCCAGCAGCGCCGGGACAGGGGGTGATACGCAGTATTTT

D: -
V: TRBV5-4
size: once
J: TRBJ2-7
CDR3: CASSLGLHSYEQYF
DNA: TGTGCCAGCAGCTTGGGACTCCACTCCTACGAGCAGTACTTC

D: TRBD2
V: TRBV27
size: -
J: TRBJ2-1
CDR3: CASSEAGRGKQFF
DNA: TGTGCCAGCAGTGAAGCGGGAAGGGGAAAGCAGTTCTTC

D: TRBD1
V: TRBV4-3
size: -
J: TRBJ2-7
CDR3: CASSQFASGTGIYEQYF
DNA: TGCGCCAGCAGCCAATTTGCTTCCGGGACAGGGATTTACGAGCAGTACTTC

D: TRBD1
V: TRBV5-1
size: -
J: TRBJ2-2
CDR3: CASRRTGAYTGELFF
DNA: TGCGCCAGCAGAAGGACAGGGGCGTACACCGGGGAGCTGTTTTTT

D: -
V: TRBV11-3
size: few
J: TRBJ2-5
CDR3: CASSKNSDQETQYF
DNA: TGTGCCAGCAGCAAAAACAGTGACCAAGAGACCCAGTACTTC

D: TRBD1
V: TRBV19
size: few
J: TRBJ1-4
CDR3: CASSIGTGPEKLFF
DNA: TGTGCCAGTAGTATCGGGACAGGACCTGAAAAACTGTTTTTT

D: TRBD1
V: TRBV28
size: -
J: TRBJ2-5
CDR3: CASSFGQGRETQYF
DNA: TGTGCCAGCAGTTTCGGACAGGGTAGGGAGACCCAGTACTTC

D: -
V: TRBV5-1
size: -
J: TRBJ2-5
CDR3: CASSFQGNGETQYF
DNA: TGCGCCAGCAGCTTCCAGGGGAACGGGGAGACCCAGTACTTC

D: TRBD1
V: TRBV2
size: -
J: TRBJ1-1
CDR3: CASRRDSRMNTEAFF
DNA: TGTGCCAGCAGGAGGGACAGCCGCATGAACACTGAAGCTTTCTTT

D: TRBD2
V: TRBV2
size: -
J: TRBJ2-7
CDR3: CASLAGGFSSYEQYF
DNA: TGTGCCAGTCTAGCGGGGGGGTTTAGTTCCTACGAGCAGTACTTC

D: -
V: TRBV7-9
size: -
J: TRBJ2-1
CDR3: CASSLVVGRYEQFF
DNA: TGTGCCAGCAGCTTAGTAGTAGGGAGATACGAGCAGTTCTTC

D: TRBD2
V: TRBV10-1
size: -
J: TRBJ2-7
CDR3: CASSTGLAGGPLYEQYF
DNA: TGCGCCAGCAGTACGGGACTAGCGGGGGGCCCTCTCTACGAGCAGTACTTC

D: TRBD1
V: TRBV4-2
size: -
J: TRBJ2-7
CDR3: CASSQHRDSSYEQYF
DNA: TGTGCCAGCAGCCAACACCGGGACAGCTCCTACGAGCAGTACTTC

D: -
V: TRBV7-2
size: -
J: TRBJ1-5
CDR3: CASSLNGGGGQPQHF
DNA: TGTGCCAGCAGCTTAAACGGGGGAGGGGGTCAGCCCCAGCATTTT

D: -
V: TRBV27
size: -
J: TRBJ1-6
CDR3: CASTLFGGSNSPLHF
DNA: TGTGCCAGCACGCTCTTCGGGGGGAGTAATTCACCCCTCCACTTT

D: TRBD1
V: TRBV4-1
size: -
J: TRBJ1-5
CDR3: CASSQRQGPQPQHF
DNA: TGCGCCAGCAGCCAGCGACAGGGACCTCAGCCCCAGCATTTT

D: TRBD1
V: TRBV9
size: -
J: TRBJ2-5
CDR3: CASSVGQGVRETQYF
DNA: TGTGCCAGCAGCGTCGGACAGGGGGTCAGAGAGACCCAGTACTTC

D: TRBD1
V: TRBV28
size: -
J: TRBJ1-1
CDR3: CASRHRQGFNTEAFF
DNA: TGTGCCAGCAGACACCGACAGGGATTTAACACTGAAGCTTTCTTT

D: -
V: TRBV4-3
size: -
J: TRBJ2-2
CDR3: CASSQTFSGELFF
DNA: TGCGCCAGCAGCCAAACATTTTCCGGGGAGCTGTTTTTT

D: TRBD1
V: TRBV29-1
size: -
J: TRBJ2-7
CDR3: CSVLTGAPYEQYF
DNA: TGCAGCGTTCTTACAGGGGCTCCCTACGAGCAGTACTTC

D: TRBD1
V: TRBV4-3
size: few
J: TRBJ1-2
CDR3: CASSQGTGVFYGYTF
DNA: TGCGCCAGCAGCCAAGGGACAGGGGTATTTTATGGCTACACCTTC

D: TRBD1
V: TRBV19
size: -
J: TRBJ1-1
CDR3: CASSPPQQGTRGRSTEAFF
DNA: TGTGCCAGTAGTCCACCACAACAGGGGACGAGGGGCAGGTCGACTGAAGCTTTCTTT